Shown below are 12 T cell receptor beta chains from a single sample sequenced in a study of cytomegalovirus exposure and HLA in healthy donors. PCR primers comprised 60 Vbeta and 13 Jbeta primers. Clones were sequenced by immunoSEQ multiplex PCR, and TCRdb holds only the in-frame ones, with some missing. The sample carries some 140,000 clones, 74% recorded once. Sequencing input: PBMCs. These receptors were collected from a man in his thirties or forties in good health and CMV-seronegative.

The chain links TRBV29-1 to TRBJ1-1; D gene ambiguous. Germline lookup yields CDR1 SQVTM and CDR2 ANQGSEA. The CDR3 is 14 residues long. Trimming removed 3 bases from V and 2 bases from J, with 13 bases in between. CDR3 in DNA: TGCAGCGTTGAGGGCCAGCCTGAAAACACTGAAGCTTTCTTT. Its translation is CSVEGQPENTEAFF.

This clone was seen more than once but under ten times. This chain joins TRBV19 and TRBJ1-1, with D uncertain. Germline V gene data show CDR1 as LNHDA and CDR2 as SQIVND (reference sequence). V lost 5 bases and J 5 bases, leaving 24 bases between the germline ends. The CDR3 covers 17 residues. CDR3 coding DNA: TGTGCCAGTAGTGCCGGACGAACATCTACGGGAAGAACTGAAGCTTTCTTT. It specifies CASSAGRTSTGRTEAFF.

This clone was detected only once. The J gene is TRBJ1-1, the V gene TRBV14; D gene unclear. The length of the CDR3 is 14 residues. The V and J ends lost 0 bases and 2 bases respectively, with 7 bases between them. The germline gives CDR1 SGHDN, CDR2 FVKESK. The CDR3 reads CASSQDRLNTEAFF. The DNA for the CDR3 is TGTGCCAGCAGCCAAGATAGACTAAACACTGAAGCTTTCTTT.

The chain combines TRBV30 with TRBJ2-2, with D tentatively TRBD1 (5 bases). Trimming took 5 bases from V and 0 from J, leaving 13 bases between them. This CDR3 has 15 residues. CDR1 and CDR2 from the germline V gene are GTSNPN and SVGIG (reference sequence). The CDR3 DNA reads TGTGCCTGGGGAATTACAGGTTCGAACACCGGGGAGCTGTTTTTT. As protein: CAWGITGSNTGELFF.

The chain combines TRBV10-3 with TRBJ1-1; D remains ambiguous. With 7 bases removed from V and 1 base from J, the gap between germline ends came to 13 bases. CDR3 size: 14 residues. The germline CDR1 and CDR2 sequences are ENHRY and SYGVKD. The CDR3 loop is CAITDKSENTEAFF. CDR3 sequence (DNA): TGTGCCATCACCGACAAATCAGAGAACACTGAAGCTTTCTTT.

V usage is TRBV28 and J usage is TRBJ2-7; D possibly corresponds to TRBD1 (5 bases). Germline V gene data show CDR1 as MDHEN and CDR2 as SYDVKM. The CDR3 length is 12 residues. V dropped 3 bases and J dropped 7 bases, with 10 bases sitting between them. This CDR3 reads CASSFTRGEQYF. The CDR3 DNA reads TGTGCCAGCAGTTTTACAAGGGGTGAGCAGTACTTC.

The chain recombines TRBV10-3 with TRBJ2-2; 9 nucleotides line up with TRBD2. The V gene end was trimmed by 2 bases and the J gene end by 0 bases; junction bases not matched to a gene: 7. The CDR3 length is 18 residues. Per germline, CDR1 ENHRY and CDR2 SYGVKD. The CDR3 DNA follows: TGTGCCATCAGTGAGGCGCGGGCGGGGGGGTCGAACACCGGGGAGCTGTTTTTT. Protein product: CAISEARAGGSNTGELFF.

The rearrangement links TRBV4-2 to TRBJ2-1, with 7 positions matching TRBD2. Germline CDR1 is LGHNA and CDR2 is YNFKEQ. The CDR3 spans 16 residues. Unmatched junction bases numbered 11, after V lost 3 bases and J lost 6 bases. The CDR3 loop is CASSHPLAGVGNEQFF. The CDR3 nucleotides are TGTGCCAGCAGCCACCCACTGGCGGGGGTCGGCAATGAGCAGTTCTTC.

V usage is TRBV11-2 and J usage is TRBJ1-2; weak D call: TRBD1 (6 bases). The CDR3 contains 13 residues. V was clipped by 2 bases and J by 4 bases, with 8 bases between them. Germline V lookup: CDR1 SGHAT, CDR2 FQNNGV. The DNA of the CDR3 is TGTGCCAGCAGCTTATCACAGGGCTATGGCTACACCTTC. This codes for CASSLSQGYGYTF.

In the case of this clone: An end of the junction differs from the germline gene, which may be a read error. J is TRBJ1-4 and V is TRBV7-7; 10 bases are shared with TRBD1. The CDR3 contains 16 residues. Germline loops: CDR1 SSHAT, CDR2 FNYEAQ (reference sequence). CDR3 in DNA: TGTGCTAGCAGCTTAGCTCCCGGGACAGGGGACGAAAAACTGTTTTTT. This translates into CASSLAPGTGDEKLFF.

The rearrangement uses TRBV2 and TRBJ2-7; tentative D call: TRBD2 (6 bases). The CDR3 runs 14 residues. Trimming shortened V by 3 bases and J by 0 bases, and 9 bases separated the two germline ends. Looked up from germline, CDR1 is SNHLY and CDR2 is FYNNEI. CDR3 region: CASSDYGGSYEQYF. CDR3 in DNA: TGTGCCAGCAGTGATTACGGGGGCTCCTACGAGCAGTACTTC.

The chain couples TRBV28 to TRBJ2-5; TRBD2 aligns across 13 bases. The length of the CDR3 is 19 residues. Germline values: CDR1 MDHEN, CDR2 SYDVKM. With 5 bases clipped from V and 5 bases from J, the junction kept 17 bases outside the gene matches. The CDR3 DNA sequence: TGTGCCAGCAGTCCAACGGGACTAGCGGGGAGACACCTCAGGGAGACCCAGTACTTC. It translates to CASSPTGLAGRHLRETQYF.